This TCR beta chain was profiled in a study of blood T cell repertoires in COVID-19. Study information: Whether acute or convalescent, the COVID-19 samples came from the United States, Italy and Spain.

Germline V gene sequence: CDR1 MNHNY, CDR2 SVGAGI (reference sequence). The CDR3 length is 16 residues. V was clipped by 0 bases and J by 4 bases; unmatched bases: 4. Original methodology: Using reference gene primer amplification, nucleated cell counts were estimated. Clones were sequenced by immunoSEQ multiplex PCR, and TCRdb holds only the in-frame ones, with some missing. The V and J calls and clone size are taken from that table; D and trimming were inferred from the DNA. The sample carries approximately 260,000 clones, nearly 85% recorded once. In this sample, this clone turned up many times. The source of this sequence is a human donor in a cohort sampled during active COVID-19. Sequencing was done on a sample of peripheral blood. The chain employs TRBV6-6 and TRBJ2-7, with 12 bases fitting TRBD2. The CDR3 DNA sequence: TGTGCCAGCAGTTACTCGAGTCTAGCGGGAGGGTACGAGCAGTACTTC. Its protein is CASSYSSLAGGYEQYF.